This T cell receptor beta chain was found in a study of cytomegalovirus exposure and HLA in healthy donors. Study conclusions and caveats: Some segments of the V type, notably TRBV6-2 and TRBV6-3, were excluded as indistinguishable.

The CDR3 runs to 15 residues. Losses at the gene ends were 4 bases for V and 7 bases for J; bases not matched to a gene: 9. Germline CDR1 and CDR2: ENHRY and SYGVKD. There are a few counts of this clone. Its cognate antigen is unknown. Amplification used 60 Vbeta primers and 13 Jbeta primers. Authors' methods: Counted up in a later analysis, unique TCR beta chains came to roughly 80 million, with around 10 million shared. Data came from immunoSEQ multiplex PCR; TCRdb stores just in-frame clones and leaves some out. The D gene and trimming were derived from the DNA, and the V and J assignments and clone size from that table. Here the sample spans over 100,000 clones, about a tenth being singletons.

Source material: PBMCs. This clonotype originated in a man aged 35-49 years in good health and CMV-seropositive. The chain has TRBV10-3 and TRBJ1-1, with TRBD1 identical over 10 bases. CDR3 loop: CAISGSTGGRGEAFF. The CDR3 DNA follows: TGTGCCATCAGTGGCTCGACAGGGGGCCGAGGTGAAGCTTTCTTT.